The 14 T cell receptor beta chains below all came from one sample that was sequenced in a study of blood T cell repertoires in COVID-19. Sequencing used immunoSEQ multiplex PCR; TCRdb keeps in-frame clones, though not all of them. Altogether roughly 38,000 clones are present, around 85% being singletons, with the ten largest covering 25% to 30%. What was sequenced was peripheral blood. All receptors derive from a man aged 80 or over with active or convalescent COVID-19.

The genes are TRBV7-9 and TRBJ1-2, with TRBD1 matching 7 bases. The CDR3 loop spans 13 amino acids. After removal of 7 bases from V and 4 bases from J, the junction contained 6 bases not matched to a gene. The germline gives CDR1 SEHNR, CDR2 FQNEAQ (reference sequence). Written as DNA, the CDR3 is TGTGCCAGCACACTGAGGGACAGCTATGGCTACACCTTC. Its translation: CASTLRDSYGYTF.

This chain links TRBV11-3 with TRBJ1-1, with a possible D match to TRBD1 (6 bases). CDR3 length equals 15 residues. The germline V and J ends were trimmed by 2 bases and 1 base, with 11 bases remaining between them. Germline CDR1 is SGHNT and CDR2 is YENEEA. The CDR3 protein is CASSLQGPRNTEAFF. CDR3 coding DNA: TGTGCCAGCAGCTTACAGGGGCCGAGGAACACTGAAGCTTTCTTT.

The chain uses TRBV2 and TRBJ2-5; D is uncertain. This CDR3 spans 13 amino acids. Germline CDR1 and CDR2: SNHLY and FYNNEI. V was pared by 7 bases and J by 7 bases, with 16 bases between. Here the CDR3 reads CASNVAPGGTQYF. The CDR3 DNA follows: TGTGCCAGCAATGTGGCCCCTGGCGGGACCCAGTACTTC.

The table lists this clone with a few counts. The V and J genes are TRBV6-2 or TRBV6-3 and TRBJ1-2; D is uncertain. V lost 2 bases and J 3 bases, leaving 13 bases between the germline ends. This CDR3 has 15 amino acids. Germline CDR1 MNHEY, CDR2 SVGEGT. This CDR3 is CASSYLYQRYYGYTF. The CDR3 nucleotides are TGTGCCAGCAGTTACCTTTACCAGCGCTACTATGGCTACACCTTC.

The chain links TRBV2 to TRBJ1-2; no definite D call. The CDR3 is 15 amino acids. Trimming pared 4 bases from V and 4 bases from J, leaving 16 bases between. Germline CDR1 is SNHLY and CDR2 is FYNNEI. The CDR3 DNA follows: TGTGCCAGCAGTGTCGGACTCGACCCCAGCTATGGCTACACCTTC. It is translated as CASSVGLDPSYGYTF.

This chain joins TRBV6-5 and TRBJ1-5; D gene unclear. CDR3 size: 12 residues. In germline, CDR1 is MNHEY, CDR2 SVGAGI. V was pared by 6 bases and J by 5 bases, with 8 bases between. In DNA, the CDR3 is TGTGCCAGCAGCCGGTCCGATCAGCCCCAGCATTTT. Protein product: CASSRSDQPQHF.

The CDR3 DNA follows: TGTGCCAGCAGCTTACGGGAAGGGAACACTGAAGCTTTCTTT. Amino acids: CASSLREGNTEAFF. V is TRBV27 and J is TRBJ1-1; no firm D call. Germline CDR1 and CDR2: MNHEY and SMNVEV (reference sequence). V was pared by 6 bases and J by 1 base, with 12 bases between. The CDR3 has 14 residues.

CDR3 nucleotide sequence: TGTGCCAGCAGCTTTCCGACGGGGGTTAGAGACACTGAAGCTTTCTTT. Its protein product is CASSFPTGVRDTEAFF. The rearrangement links TRBV7-2 to TRBJ1-1, with D possibly being TRBD1 (5 bases). Germline V CDR1 and CDR2: SGHTA, FQGNSA. The V and J ends lost 3 bases and 3 bases respectively, with 17 bases between them. The length of the CDR3 is 16 residues.

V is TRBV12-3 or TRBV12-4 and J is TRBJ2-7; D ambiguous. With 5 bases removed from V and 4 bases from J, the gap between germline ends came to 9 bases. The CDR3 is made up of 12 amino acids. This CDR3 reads CASSDDTYEQYF. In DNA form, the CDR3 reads TGTGCCAGCAGTGACGACACGTACGAGCAGTACTTC.

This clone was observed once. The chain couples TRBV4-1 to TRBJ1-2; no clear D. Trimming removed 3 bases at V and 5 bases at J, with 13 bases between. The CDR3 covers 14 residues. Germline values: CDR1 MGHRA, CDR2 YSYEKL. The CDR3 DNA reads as TGCGCCAGCAGCCAGGGTCCAGGAACGTATGGCTACACCTTC. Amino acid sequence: CASSQGPGTYGYTF.

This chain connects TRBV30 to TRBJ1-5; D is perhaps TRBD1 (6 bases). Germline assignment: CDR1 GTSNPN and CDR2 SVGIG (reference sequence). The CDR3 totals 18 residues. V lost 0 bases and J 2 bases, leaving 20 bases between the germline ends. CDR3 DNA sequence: TGTGCCTGGAGTGTAAGTAGTGCAGGGGCAATGGGCAATCAGCCCCAGCATTTT. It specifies CAWSVSSAGAMGNQPQHF.

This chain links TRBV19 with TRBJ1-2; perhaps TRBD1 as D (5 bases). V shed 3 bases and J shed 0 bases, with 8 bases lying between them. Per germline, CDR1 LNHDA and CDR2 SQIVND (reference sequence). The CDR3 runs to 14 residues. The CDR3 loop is CASSMGHANYGYTF. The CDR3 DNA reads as TGTGCCAGTAGTATGGGGCACGCTAACTATGGCTACACCTTC. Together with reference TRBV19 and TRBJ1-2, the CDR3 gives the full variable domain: DGGITQSPKYLFRKEGQNVTLSCEQNLNHDAMYWYRQDPGQGLRLIYYSQIVNDFQKGDIAEGYSVSREKKESFPLTVTSAQKNPTAFYLCASSMGHANYGYTFGSGTRLTVV.

The CDR3, as DNA: TGTGCCAGCAGCCCGGAACCGGGACTCCGATACATAGTCGCTTTCTTT. Translating gives CASSPEPGLRYIVAFF. The chain uses TRBV5-4 and TRBJ1-1; possibly TRBD1 for D (5 bases). Deletions cut 4 bases from V and 11 bases from J, with 27 bases between. This CDR3 region has 16 residues. The V gene's germline CDR1 is SGHNT and CDR2 YYREEE (reference sequence).

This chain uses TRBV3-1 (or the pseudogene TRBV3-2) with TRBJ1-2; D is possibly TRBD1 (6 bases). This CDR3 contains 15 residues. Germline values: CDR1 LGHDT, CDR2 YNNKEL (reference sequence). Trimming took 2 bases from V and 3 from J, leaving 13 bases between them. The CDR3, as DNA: TGTGCCAGCAGCCAAACCGTCAGGACAGACTATGGCTACACCTTC. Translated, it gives CASSQTVRTDYGYTF.